The T cell receptor (beta chain) under discussion was sequenced for a study of blood T cell repertoires in COVID-19. Study details: Samples came from the United States, Italy and Spain, spanning acute and convalescent COVID-19.

In the authors' methods: Nucleated cell number was recorded as an estimate derived from reference gene primer amplification. Only in-frame clones appear in the TCRdb table, and some are missing; sequencing was by immunoSEQ multiplex PCR. V, J and clone size are those of that table, while D and trimming were read from the DNA. The sample has fewer than 350,000 clones, approximately 83% seen once. Everyone who took part was roughly 18 to 89 years old, and they came from roughly 25 US areas. Recovered status in Cohort 3 required two negative PCRs, clearance, or symptom resolution. The sequencing input was PBMCs or T cells enriched from blood (not recorded which). This sequence was found in a man under 40 who had recovered from COVID-19.

CDR3 region: CAWNPGISTEAFF. The CDR3 coding sequence is TGTGCCTGGAACCCAGGGATAAGCACTGAAGCTTTCTTT. V usage is TRBV30 and J usage is TRBJ1-1, with D perhaps matching TRBD1 (5 bases). CDR1 is GTSNPN, CDR2 SVGIG, per germline (reference sequence). The CDR3 length is 13 residues. Trimming removed 4 bases at V and 4 bases at J, with 13 bases between.